This T cell receptor beta chain was captured by sequencing in a study of post-analysis software for immune sequencing data. Study-level findings and limits: A handful of TRBV segments appeared more often in patients than in controls, and TRBV5-6, TRBV5-1 and TRBV20-1 were among these. There was significantly lower normalized Chao1 diversity in multiple sclerosis patients than in controls.

V was clipped by 1 base and J by 9 bases, with 7 bases between them. Germline V gives CDR1 LNHDA, CDR2 SQIVND (reference sequence). The CDR3 length is 12 residues. TCR beta cDNA libraries included unique molecular identifiers. TCRdb re-called the PCR reads with MiXCR, one entry per CDR3 protein. The table includes about 820,000 distinct CDR3 sequences, roughly 50% detected once. Concerning this clonotype: As yet, its antigen is unknown.

This sequence joins TRBV19 and TRBJ2-1, with unresolved D. The sequenced sample was blood. The TCR was taken from a girl aged 10 to 17 with multiple sclerosis. The CDR3 nucleotides are TGTGCCAGTAGTATAGTCGAATTTGAGCAGTTCTTC. Translating gives CASSIVEFEQFF.